These 17 T cell receptor beta chains came from one sample sequenced in a study of CXCR3-negative and CXCR3-positive naive CD8 T cells (dated by TCRdb to between 2019 and 2020). These receptors' targets are unknown. For sequencing, a NextSeq 550 was employed. The Human TCR Profiling Kit (MiLaboratory) was used to prepare UMI-labeled 5' RACE TRB cDNA libraries. Through TCRdb reprocessing, the reads give one entry per CDR3 protein sequence; DNA is omitted. The table for this sample lists tens of thousands of distinct CDR3 sequences. The ten most abundant clones make up less than 0.65% of the sample. What the authors observed across the whole study: TRB CDR3s from CXCR3-positive naive cells showed higher hydrophobicity (lower Kidera factor 4), lower energy, and higher strength and volume indices than CXCR3-negative naive cells.

Material: naive CXCR3+ CD8+ T cells from blood. The cell subset or site label, read with the paper, signifies: CD45RO-CCR7+CD27+CD95- naive CD8+ T cells expressing CXCR3 (TNR3+). The receptors were sampled from a human donor in good health. Some clones in this sample may be carry-over from other donors' samples.

The J gene is TRBJ2-7, the V gene TRBV5-1; TCRdb selects TRBD1, and the lack of DNA leaves this call unchecked. CDR3 size: 15 residues. Germline CDR1 SGHRS, CDR2 YFSETQ. The CDR3 sequence is CASSLSPGQGGEQYF. The full variable domain, completed using reference TRBV5-1 and TRBJ2-7, is KAGVTQTPRYLIKTRGQQVTLSCSPISGHRSVSWYQQTPGQGLQFLFEYFSETQRNKGNFPGRFSGRQFSNSRSEMNVSTLELGDSALYLCASSLSPGQGGEQYFGPGTRLTVT.

The gene calls are TRBV6-2 or TRBV6-3 and TRBJ2-2; TCRdb picks TRBD1, but there is no DNA to check that call. CDR3 length: 15 residues. CDR1 MNHEY and CDR2 SVGEGT come from the germline V gene. CDR3: CASSPDRGITGELFF.

The genes are TRBV7-9 and TRBJ2-7; absent DNA, TCRdb's TRBD2 call cannot be checked. Germline values: CDR1 SEHNR, CDR2 FQNEAQ (reference sequence). This CDR3 contains 14 residues. The CDR3 loop is CASSLGPDAYEQYF. The entire variable domain, with the rest obtained from reference TRBV7-9 and TRBJ2-7, is as follows: DTGVSQNPRHKITKRGQNVTFRCDPISEHNRLYWYRQTLGQGPEFLTYFQNEAQLEKSRLLSDRFSAERPKGSFSTLEIQRTEQGDSAMYLCASSLGPDAYEQYFGPGTRLTVT.

The chain links TRBV9 to TRBJ1-1. Germline V CDR1 and CDR2: SGDLS, YYNGEE. This CDR3 has 14 amino acids. This CDR3 reads CASSVGGIETEAFF.

The rearrangement joins TRBV28 to TRBJ2-2; TCRdb lists TRBD1, though no DNA is available to test this call. Germline CDR1 MDHEN, CDR2 SYDVKM. CDR3 length equals 16 residues. The CDR3 sequence is CASSLEATGGGGELFF.

The chain carries TRBV7-9 and TRBJ1-6. This CDR3 region has 14 residues. Germline lookup yields CDR1 SEHNR and CDR2 FQNEAQ (reference sequence). The CDR3 sequence is CASSPVVGSSPLHF.

The chain is built from TRBV2 and TRBJ2-4; TCRdb designates TRBD2, a call that cannot be tested without DNA. This CDR3 has 14 residues. CDR1 is SNHLY and CDR2 is FYNNEI in the germline V gene. CDR3 sequence: CASEDYLAKNIQYF.

The chain carries TRBV5-6 and TRBJ1-1. Germline-derived CDR1 and CDR2 are SGHDT and YYEEEE. CDR3 length: 12 residues. The CDR3 region is CASSFSGTEAFF.

V is TRBV29-1 and J is TRBJ2-7; TCRdb lists TRBD1, though no DNA is available to test this call. This CDR3 has 14 residues. CDR1 and CDR2 from the germline V gene are SQVTM and ANQGSEA. CDR3 residues: CSVEPPGTFGEQYF.

The chain joins TRBV19 to TRBJ2-5; TCRdb indicates TRBD2, and absent DNA this call remains unverified. CDR1 is LNHDA, CDR2 SQIVND, per germline (reference sequence). The length of the CDR3 is 15 residues. The CDR3 here is CASSIRTSVEETQYF. The full variable domain, with the rest looked up from reference TRBV19 and TRBJ2-5, is DGGITQSPKYLFRKEGQNVTLSCEQNLNHDAMYWYRQDPGQGLRLIYYSQIVNDFQKGDIAEGYSVSREKKESFPLTVTSAQKNPTAFYLCASSIRTSVEETQYFGPGTRLLVL.

The chain carries TRBV7-2 and TRBJ1-2. This CDR3 comprises 14 residues. CDR1 is SGHTA and CDR2 is FQGNSA in the germline V gene. This CDR3 is CASSPGLPAYGYTF. Drawing the rest from reference TRBV7-2 and TRBJ1-2, the complete variable domain is GAGVSQSPSNKVTEKGKDVELRCDPISGHTALYWYRQSLGQGLEFLIYFQGNSAPDKSGLPSDRFSAERTGGSVSTLTIQRTQQEDSAVYLCASSPGLPAYGYTFGSGTRLTVV.

The V gene is TRBV29-1, the J gene TRBJ1-1; TCRdb gives TRBD1 as the D gene, but with no DNA this cannot be confirmed. Germline values: CDR1 SQVTM, CDR2 ANQGSEA. CDR3 size: 15 residues. Here the CDR3 reads CSVDPRTGMNTEAFF.

The rearrangement uses TRBV7-9 and TRBJ2-7; TCRdb returns TRBD1, unconfirmable since there is no DNA. The CDR3 spans 14 residues. The germline V gene encodes CDR1 SEHNR and CDR2 FQNEAQ (reference sequence). This CDR3 reads CASSPRDTPYEQYF.

The V and J genes are TRBV28 and TRBJ2-3; TCRdb calls TRBD1, which cannot be checked without DNA. CDR3 length: 17 residues. CDR1 and CDR2 from the germline V gene are MDHEN and SYDVKM. CDR3 region: CASISRQAGPSTDTQYF.

V and J are TRBV5-1 and TRBJ2-7. The CDR3 is made up of 15 amino acids. Germline V CDR1 and CDR2: SGHRS, YFSETQ. The CDR3 sequence: CASSLSNMEGYEQYF.

The chain couples TRBV6-2 or TRBV6-3 to TRBJ1-1; TCRdb designates TRBD1, a call that cannot be tested without DNA. Germline values: CDR1 MNHEY, CDR2 SVGEGT. This CDR3 contains 14 residues. CDR3 sequence: CASSYYSGATEAFF.

The V and J genes are TRBV29-1 and TRBJ2-1; TCRdb picks TRBD2, but there is no DNA to check that call. The CDR3 covers 13 residues. The V gene's germline CDR1 is SQVTM and CDR2 ANQGSEA. CDR3 in amino acids: CSVEGLAEIEQFF.